One TCR beta chain is described in this entry. Looked up from germline, CDR1 is SQVTM and CDR2 is ANQGSEA. Losses at the gene ends were 5 bases for V and 4 bases for J; bases not matched to a gene: 16. The CDR3 runs to 17 residues. This record comes from a study of blood T cells in healthy people across ages. A sample-barcoded 5' primer and a J-beta primer mix were used in a second PCR of roughly 6 to 11 cycles. TCRdb reanalysed the 5' RACE reads using MiXCR and keeps one entry per CDR3 protein. The sample carries some 1.4 million distinct CDR3 sequences, roughly 40% recorded once. The source is a woman aged 18-29 years in good health. V is TRBV29-1 and J is TRBJ1-2; 10 bases agree with TRBD1. The specimen sequenced was blood. The CDR3 region has the DNA TGCAGCGTTCTCCCCTCCGTTACCGGGACAGGGGCCTATGGCTACACCTTC. It specifies CSVLPSVTGTGAYGYTF.